This is a list of T cell receptor beta chains from one sample in a study of T cell repertoires in cytomegalovirus infection. TCRdb used MiXCR to reprocess the reads, holding one entry per CDR3 protein. The data contain hundreds of thousands of distinct CDR3 sequences, 35% to 45% of them singletons. The sample consisted of PBMCs. All receptors derive from a human donor in good health (CMV status not recorded). Some clones in this sample may be carry-over from other donors' samples. Each CDR3 is given with its conserved first and last residue.

j_call v_call cdr3_aa
TRBJ2-7 TRBV7-2 CASSLRLRAHRERDEQYF
TRBJ2-7 TRBV30 CAWIRPYRDKMNYEQYF
TRBJ2-2 TRBV11-3 CASSLGTGRNTGELFF
TRBJ2-1 TRBV7-2 CASSLEAGGSSYNEQFF
TRBJ1-2 TRBV7-9 CASSLDRQLNYGYTF
TRBJ1-2 TRBV19 CASSIDLKTARRNYGYTF
TRBJ2-7 TRBV7-8 CASSLLRGGSYEQYF
TRBJ2-7 TRBV5-1 CASSLAVSGGEPYEQYF
TRBJ1-4 TRBV2 CASRNQPGPGQGTNEKLFF
TRBJ2-1 TRBV24-1 CATSDLRREHSYNEQFF